Presented here are 5 T cell receptor beta chains from one specimen sequenced in a study of shared clonotypes between healthy human individuals. Sequencing was performed with immunoSEQ multiplex PCR; in TCRdb, only in-frame clones are kept and a portion is missing. Of fewer than 1.4 million clones listed, 70% to 80% are singletons. The material sequenced was memory CD4+ T cells from PBMCs. This sample's subset: CD45RA-negative fraction. Every receptor here comes from a man aged 18-30 years in good health. Some clones in this sample may be carry-over from other donors' samples.

This chain uses TRBV4-3 with TRBJ2-5; maybe TRBD2 (5 bases). The CDR3 has 15 residues. Germline-derived CDR1 and CDR2 are LGHNA and YSLEER. V was clipped by 1 base and J by 3 bases, with 12 bases between them. CDR3 in DNA: TGCGCCAGCAGCCAAGGGGGAGCGTCGAAAGAGACCCAGTACTTC. Its protein product is CASSQGGASKETQYF.

The J gene is TRBJ2-1, the V gene TRBV5-5; D is uncertain. Germline V CDR1 and CDR2: SGHKS, YYEKEE (reference sequence). V was shortened by 3 bases and J by 5 bases, with 12 bases between the two germline ends. The CDR3 length is 14 residues. The CDR3 here is CASSSGPVDNEQFF. Written as DNA, the CDR3 is TGTGCCAGCAGCTCCGGGCCTGTCGACAATGAGCAGTTCTTC. The full variable domain, in which reference TRBV5-5 and TRBJ2-1 provide the parts outside the CDR3, is DAGVTQSPTHLIKTRGQQVTLRCSPISGHKSVSWYQQVLGQGPQFIFQYYEKEERGRGNFPDRFSARQFPNYSSELNVNALLLGDSALYLCASSSGPVDNEQFFGPGTRLTVL.

The J gene is TRBJ2-2, the V gene TRBV28, with 11 bases lining up with TRBD2. The CDR3 extends over 16 amino acids. Germline CDR1 is MDHEN and CDR2 is SYDVKM. J was trimmed by 9 bases and V by 3 bases; bases with no gene match: 9. For the CDR3, the DNA is TGTGCCAGCAGTTTCCTAGCGGGAGGTGGTCCCTGGGAGCTGTTTTTT. Protein product: CASSFLAGGGPWELFF.

The chain joins TRBV7-3 to TRBJ2-7, with TRBD2 as a possible D gene (6 bases). Trimming removed 1 base from V and 3 bases from J, with 16 bases in between. Germline values: CDR1 SGHTA, CDR2 FQGTGA. The CDR3 contains 16 residues. CDR3 sequence reads: CASSLMGGSGFYEQYF. The CDR3 nucleotides read TGTGCCAGCAGCTTAATGGGGGGATCTGGTTTCTACGAGCAGTACTTC.

This clone was detected once. The chain joins TRBV2 to TRBJ2-6; no definite D call. Germline V lookup: CDR1 SNHLY, CDR2 FYNNEI. The germline V and J ends were trimmed by 4 bases and 0 bases, with 7 bases remaining between them. This CDR3 is built from 15 residues. Here the CDR3 DNA reads TGTGCCAGCAGTGCGGATAGCTCTGGGGCCAACGTCCTGACTTTC. Translating gives CASSADSSGANVLTF.